This TCR beta chain emerged from a study of blood T cell repertoires in COVID-19. The CDR3 contains 15 residues. Germline-derived CDR1 and CDR2 are MNHEY and SVGAGI. V lost 6 bases, J lost 0 bases, and 14 bases lay in between. The protocol was immunoSEQ multiplex PCR, while the TCRdb copy is restricted to in-frame clones and leaves out a portion. The sample contains over 200,000 clones, over 80% of which appear only once. Sequencing was done on a sample of peripheral blood. This clonotype originated in a man in his forties or fifties with acute or convalescent COVID-19. V usage is TRBV6-5 and J usage is TRBJ1-2; a weak D match, TRBD1 (6 bases). The CDR3 bases are TGTGCCAGCAGCCGGCGAGGGGGGGCTAACTATGGCTACACCTTC. Its protein is CASSRRGGANYGYTF.